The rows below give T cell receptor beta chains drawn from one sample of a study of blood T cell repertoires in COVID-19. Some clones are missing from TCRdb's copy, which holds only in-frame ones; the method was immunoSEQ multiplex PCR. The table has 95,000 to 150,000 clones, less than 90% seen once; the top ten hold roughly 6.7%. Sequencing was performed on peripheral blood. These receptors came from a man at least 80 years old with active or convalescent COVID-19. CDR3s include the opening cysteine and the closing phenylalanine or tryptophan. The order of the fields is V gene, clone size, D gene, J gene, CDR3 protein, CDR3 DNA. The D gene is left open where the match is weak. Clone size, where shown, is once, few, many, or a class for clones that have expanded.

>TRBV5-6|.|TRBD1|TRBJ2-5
CASSSGQEPAQYF
TGTGCCAGCAGCTCGGGACAGGAGCCGGCCCAGTACTTC
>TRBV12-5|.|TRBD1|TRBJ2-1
CASAPKWDRGRHNEQFF
TGTGCTAGTGCCCCCAAATGGGACAGGGGAAGGCACAATGAGCAGTTCTTC
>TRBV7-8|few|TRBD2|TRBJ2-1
CASSIISGTRLDNEQFF
TGTGCCAGCAGCATCATTTCCGGGACTAGGCTCGACAATGAGCAGTTCTTC
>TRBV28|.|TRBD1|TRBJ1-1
CASRPGGLGTEGTEAFF
TGTGCCAGCAGACCAGGGGGATTAGGGACCGAGGGCACTGAAGCTTTCTTT
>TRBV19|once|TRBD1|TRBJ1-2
CASSQPQGQGLYGYTF
TGTGCCAGTAGTCAACCCCAGGGACAGGGACTATATGGCTACACCTTC
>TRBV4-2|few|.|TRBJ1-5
CASSRSRFSNQPQHF
TGTGCCAGCAGCCGCAGCAGGTTTAGTAATCAGCCCCAGCATTTT
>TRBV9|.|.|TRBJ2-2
CASSVTGNTGELFF
TGTGCCAGCAGCGTAACCGGGAACACCGGGGAGCTGTTTTTT
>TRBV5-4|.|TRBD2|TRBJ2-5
CASRTGTTQETQYF
TGTGCCAGCAGGACCGGGACTACCCAAGAGACCCAGTACTTC
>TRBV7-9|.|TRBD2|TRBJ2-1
CASSLLAGAHNEQFF
TGTGCCAGCAGCTTACTAGCGGGAGCCCACAATGAGCAGTTCTTC
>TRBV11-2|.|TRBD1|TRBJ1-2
CASSLAQGQGLTGYTF
TGTGCCAGCAGCTTAGCCCAGGGACAGGGGTTGACTGGCTACACCTTC
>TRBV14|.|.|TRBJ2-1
CASSPPYGAIHEQFF
TGTGCCAGCAGCCCACCTTATGGGGCGATCCATGAGCAGTTCTTC
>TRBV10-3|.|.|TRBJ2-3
CAISGGASTDTQYF
TGTGCCATCAGTGGCGGCGCAAGCACAGATACGCAGTATTTT
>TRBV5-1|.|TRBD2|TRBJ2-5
CASSPVASGGQETQYF
TGCGCCAGCAGCCCGGTGGCTAGCGGGGGTCAAGAGACCCAGTACTTC
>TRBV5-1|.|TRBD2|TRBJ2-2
CASSLDVLAGAGELFF
TGCGCCAGCAGCTTGGACGTTTTGGCGGGGGCCGGGGAGCTGTTTTTT
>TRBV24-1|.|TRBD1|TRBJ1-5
CATRGTAGQPQHF
TGTGCCACCAGGGGGACAGCCGGTCAGCCCCAGCATTTT
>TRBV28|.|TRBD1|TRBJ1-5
CASNTGGDGNQPQHF
TGTGCCAGCAACACAGGGGGCGACGGCAATCAGCCCCAGCATTTT
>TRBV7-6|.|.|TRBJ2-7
CASSLNRDTRYEQYF
TGTGCCAGCAGCTTAAACCGGGACACGAGATACGAGCAGTACTTC
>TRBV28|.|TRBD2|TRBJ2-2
CASASGGLNTGELFF
TGTGCCAGCGCTAGCGGGGGACTGAACACCGGGGAGCTGTTTTTT
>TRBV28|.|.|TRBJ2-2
CASSPPPRRGTELFF
TGTGCCAGCAGTCCACCACCCCGCCGGGGAACGGAGCTGTTTTTT
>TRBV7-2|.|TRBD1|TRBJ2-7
CASSWDRLQYF
TGTGCCAGCAGCTGGGACAGACTGCAGTACTTC
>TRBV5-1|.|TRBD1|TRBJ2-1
CASSSRAHGGQGDDEQFF
TGCGCCAGCAGCTCCAGGGCCCATGGGGGACAGGGTGACGATGAGCAGTTCTTC
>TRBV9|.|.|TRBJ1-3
CASSVASDDRYSGNTIYF
TGTGCCAGCAGCGTAGCGTCCGACGACAGATACTCTGGAAACACCATATATTTT
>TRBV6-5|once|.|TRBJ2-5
CASSYSGGAQETQYF
TGTGCCAGCAGTTACTCGGGGGGGGCCCAAGAGACCCAGTACTTC
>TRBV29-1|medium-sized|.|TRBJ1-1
CSVVINTEAFF
TGCAGCGTTGTTATCAACACTGAAGCTTTCTTT
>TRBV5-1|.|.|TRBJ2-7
CASSYLSGSSYEQYF
TGCGCCAGCAGCTACCTGAGCGGGTCCTCCTACGAGCAGTACTTC
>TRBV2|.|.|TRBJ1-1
CASSETGSGTEAFF
TGTGCCAGCAGTGAAACAGGGTCGGGGACTGAAGCTTTCTTT
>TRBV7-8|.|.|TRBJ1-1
CASSLVGRADTEAFF
TGTGCCAGCAGCTTAGTGGGCAGGGCAGACACTGAAGCTTTCTTT
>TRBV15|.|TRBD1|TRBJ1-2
CATSREGTGRFGYTF
TGTGCCACCAGCAGAGAAGGGACAGGACGCTTTGGCTACACCTTC
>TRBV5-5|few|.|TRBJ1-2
CASSPPNSVGYGYTF
TGTGCCAGCAGCCCCCCTAACTCGGTCGGGTACGGCTACACCTTC
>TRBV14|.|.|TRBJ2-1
CASSLLGTAQFF
TGTGCCAGCAGCCTATTAGGGACTGCGCAGTTCTTC
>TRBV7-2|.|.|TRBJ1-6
CASSLVTGRGANSPLHF
TGTGCCAGCAGCTTAGTGACCGGCAGGGGCGCGAATTCACCCCTCCACTTT
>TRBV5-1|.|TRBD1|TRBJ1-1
CASSLGDRGQTEAFF
TGCGCCAGCAGCTTGGGCGACAGGGGGCAAACTGAAGCTTTCTTT
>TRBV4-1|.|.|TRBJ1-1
CASSQDSGMNTEAFF
TGCGCCAGCAGCCAAGATTCGGGTATGAACACTGAAGCTTTCTTT
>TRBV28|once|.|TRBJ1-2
CASTVPPGHTNYGYTF
TGTGCCAGCACGGTGCCTCCGGGACACACTAACTATGGCTACACCTTC
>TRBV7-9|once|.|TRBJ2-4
CASSLWEAKNIQYF
TGTGCCAGCAGCTTATGGGAGGCCAAAAACATTCAGTACTTC
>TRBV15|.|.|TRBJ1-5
CATSRDSGDQPQHF
TGTGCCACCAGCAGAGATTCGGGGGACCAGCCCCAGCATTTT
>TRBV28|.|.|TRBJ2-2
CASSLYAGELFF
TGTGCCAGCAGTCTCTATGCCGGGGAGCTGTTTTTT
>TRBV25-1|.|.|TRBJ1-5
CASSAGSNQPQHF
TGTGCCAGCAGTGCGGGGAGCAATCAGCCCCAGCATTTT
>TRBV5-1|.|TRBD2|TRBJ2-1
CASSLDASGSYYEQFF
TGCGCCAGCAGCTTGGATGCTAGCGGGAGCTACTATGAGCAGTTCTTC
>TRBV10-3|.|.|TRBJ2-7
CAIKPGVGYEQYF
TGTGCCATCAAGCCGGGGGTGGGGTACGAGCAGTACTTC
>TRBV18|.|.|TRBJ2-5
CASSPLNSQETQYF
TGTGCCAGCTCACCCCTCAATAGCCAAGAGACCCAGTACTTC
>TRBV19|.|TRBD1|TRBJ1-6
CASSRRDRGSYNSPLHF
TGTGCCAGTAGTAGAAGAGACAGGGGTTCCTATAATTCACCCCTCCACTTT
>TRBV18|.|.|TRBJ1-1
CASSPPRMGTEAFF
TGTGCCAGCTCACCACCGAGGATGGGCACTGAAGCTTTCTTT
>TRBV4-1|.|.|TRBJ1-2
CASSQEIAALYDGYTF
TGCGCCAGCAGCCAAGAAATTGCGGCCCTGTATGATGGCTACACCTTC
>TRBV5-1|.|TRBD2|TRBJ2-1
CASSLGLAGGHYNEQFF
TGCGCCAGCAGCTTGGGACTAGCGGGAGGCCACTACAATGAGCAGTTCTTC
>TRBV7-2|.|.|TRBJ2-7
CASSLAGSSYEQYF
TGTGCCAGCAGCTTAGCGGGGAGCTCCTACGAGCAGTACTTC
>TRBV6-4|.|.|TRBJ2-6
CASTLRRPDNYSGANVLTF
TGTGCCAGCACCTTAAGGCGGCCGGATAACTACTCTGGGGCCAACGTCCTGACTTTC
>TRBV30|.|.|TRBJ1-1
CAWRPGSNTEAFF
TGTGCCTGGAGGCCCGGGTCGAACACTGAAGCTTTCTTT
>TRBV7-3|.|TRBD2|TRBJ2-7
CASSPLRGRPYEQYF
TGTGCCAGCAGCCCCCTCCGCGGGAGGCCCTACGAGCAGTACTTC
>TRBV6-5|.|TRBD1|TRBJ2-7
CASSTRDRGEQYF
TGTGCCAGCAGTACGCGGGACAGGGGCGAGCAGTACTTC
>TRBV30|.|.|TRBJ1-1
CAWSGAVNTEAFF
TGTGCCTGGAGTGGAGCGGTGAACACTGAAGCTTTCTTT
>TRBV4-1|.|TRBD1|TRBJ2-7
CASSLDDRGSYEQYF
TGCGCCAGCAGCCTTGACGACAGGGGTTCCTACGAGCAGTACTTC
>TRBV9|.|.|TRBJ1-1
CASSSRSGQPNTEAFF
TGTGCCAGCAGCTCAAGATCCGGACAGCCGAACACTGAAGCTTTCTTT
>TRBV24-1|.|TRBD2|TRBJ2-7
CATSDRRAGVYEQYF
TGTGCCACCAGTGACCGCCGGGCGGGAGTCTACGAGCAGTACTTC
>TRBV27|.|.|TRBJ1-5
CASSPRTVNQPQHF
TGTGCCAGCAGTCCCCGGACAGTAAATCAGCCCCAGCATTTT
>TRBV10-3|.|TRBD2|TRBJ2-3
CAISEGLAGNADTQYF
TGTGCCATCAGTGAAGGACTAGCGGGGAACGCAGATACGCAGTATTTT
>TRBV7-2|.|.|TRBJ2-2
CASSFSGTGELFF
TGTGCCAGCAGCTTCTCAGGGACCGGGGAGCTGTTTTTT
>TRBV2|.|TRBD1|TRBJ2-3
CASRKRTGRSDTQYF
TGTGCCAGCAGGAAGAGGACAGGGAGGTCAGATACGCAGTATTTT
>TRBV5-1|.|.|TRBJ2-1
CASSLRDSGNEQFF
TGCGCCAGCAGCCTTCGGGACTCCGGCAATGAGCAGTTCTTC
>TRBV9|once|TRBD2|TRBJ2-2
CASSVDPGEGTGELFF
TGTGCCAGCAGCGTAGATCCGGGGGAGGGAACCGGGGAGCTGTTTTTT